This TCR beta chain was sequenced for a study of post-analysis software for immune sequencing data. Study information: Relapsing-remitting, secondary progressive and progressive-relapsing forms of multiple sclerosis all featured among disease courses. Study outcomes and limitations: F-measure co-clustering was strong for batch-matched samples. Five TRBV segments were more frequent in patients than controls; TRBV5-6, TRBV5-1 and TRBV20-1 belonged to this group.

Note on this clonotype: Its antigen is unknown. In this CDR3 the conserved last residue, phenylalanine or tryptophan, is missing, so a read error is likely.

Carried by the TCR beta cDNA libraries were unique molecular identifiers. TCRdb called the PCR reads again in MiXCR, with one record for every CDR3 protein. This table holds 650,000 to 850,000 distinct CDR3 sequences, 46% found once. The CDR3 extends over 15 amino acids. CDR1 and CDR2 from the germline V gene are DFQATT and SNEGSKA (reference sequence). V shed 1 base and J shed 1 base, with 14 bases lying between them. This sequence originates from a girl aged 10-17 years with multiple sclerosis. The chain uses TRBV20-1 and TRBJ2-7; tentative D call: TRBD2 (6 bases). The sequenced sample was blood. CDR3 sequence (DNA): TGCAGTGCTAGAGGGGCCAGCGGGTGGTCCTACGAGCAGTACTTA. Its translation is CSARGASGWSYEQYL.